The entry that follows covers one TCR beta chain sequence. The data belong to a study of blood T cell repertoires in COVID-19. Across the whole study: Acute and convalescent COVID-19 samples came from the United States, Italy and Spain. T cells, B-cell-depleted T cells, or PBMCs supplied cDNA or gDNA.

Cohort 3 donors were reported recovered after two negative PCRs, clearance, or symptom resolution. CDR3 length equals 15 residues. In germline, CDR1 is SQVTM, CDR2 ANQGSEA. The V end lost 7 bases, the J end lost 1 base, and 17 bases lay between the germline ends. Per the original data handling: The authors estimated nucleated cell counts from reference gene primer amplification. The method was immunoSEQ multiplex PCR; TCRdb's version includes in-frame clones alone and lacks a portion of them. V, J and clone size were drawn from that table, and D and trimming were deduced from the DNA. This table has about 240,000 clones, around nine tenths appearing once.

This chain joins TRBV29-1 and TRBJ2-1; weak D call: TRBD2 (6 bases). The sequence came from a woman under 40 who had recovered from COVID-19. The sample was PBMCs or T cells enriched from blood (not recorded which). The CDR3 loop is CSGTLGRLSYNEQFF. The CDR3 coding sequence is TGCAGCGGGACCCTCGGGAGACTGTCCTACAATGAGCAGTTCTTC.